The T cell receptor beta chain described here comes from a study of blood T cell repertoires in COVID-19. Study as a whole: In each case, the material was cDNA or gDNA derived from T cells, B-cell-depleted T cells, or PBMCs.

In the original processing: Using reference gene primer amplification, nucleated cell counts were estimated. Measured with immunoSEQ multiplex PCR; TCRdb has only the in-frame clones, and not every one. Clone size and the V and J calls come from that table; the DNA yielded D and trimming. The top ten clones hold 4% to 4.5% of a sample with 100,000 or so clones, around 92% of them seen once. This CDR3 spans 15 amino acids. After removal of 5 bases from V and 3 bases from J, the junction contained 9 bases not matched to a gene. The germline CDR1 and CDR2 sequences are SEHNR and FQNEAQ (reference sequence).

The sample comprised peripheral blood. This TCR was sampled from a man aged 18 to 29 with acute or convalescent COVID-19. V usage is TRBV7-9 and J usage is TRBJ2-7; TRBD1 agrees at 8 bases. The CDR3 loop is CASSPRDRSFYEQYF. The CDR3, as DNA: TGTGCCAGCAGCCCCCGGGACAGGAGTTTCTACGAGCAGTACTTC.